In its sample, the clone carrying this T cell receptor (beta chain) was seen many times. The target antigen is unknown. The sample belongs to a study of T cell repertoires in cytomegalovirus infection. Across the whole study: Public TCR beta signatures provided an indication of both CMV infection and a matching HLA type.

TCRdb re-called the reads with MiXCR, one entry per CDR3 protein. Here the sample spans nearly 550,000 distinct CDR3 sequences, approximately 15% being singletons. General study points: Across the ex vivo response, the dominant clonotypes were HLA-C-restricted CMV-specific TCR beta clonotypes.

The sequence was collected from a human donor in good health (CMV status not recorded). Some clones in this sample may be carry-over from other donors' samples. Sequenced sample: CD8+ T cells from PBMCs.

The CDR3 region is CASSFEKAANEKLFF. DNA of the CDR3: TGTGCCAGCAGCTTCGAAAAAGCGGCTAATGAAAAACTGTTTTTT. The chain employs TRBV7-6 and TRBJ1-4, with no clear D. V dropped 3 bases and J dropped 3 bases, with 11 bases sitting between them. CDR1 and CDR2 from the germline V gene are SGHVS and FNYEAQ. The CDR3 runs 15 residues.